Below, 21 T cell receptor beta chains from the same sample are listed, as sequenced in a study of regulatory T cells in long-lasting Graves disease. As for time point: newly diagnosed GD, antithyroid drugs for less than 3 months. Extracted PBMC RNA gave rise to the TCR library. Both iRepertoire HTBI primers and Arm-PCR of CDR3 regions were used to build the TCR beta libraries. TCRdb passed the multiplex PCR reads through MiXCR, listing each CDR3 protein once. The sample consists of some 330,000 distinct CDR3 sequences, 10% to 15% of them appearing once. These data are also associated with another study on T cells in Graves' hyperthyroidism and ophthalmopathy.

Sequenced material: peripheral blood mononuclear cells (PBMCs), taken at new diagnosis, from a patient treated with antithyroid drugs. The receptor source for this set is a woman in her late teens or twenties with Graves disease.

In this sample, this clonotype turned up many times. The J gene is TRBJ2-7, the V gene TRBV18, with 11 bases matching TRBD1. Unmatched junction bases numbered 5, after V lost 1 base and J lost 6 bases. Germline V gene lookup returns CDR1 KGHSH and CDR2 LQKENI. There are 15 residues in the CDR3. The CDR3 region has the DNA TGTGCCAGCTCACCACTGGGACAGGGGGACGGCGAGCAGTACGTC. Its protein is CASSPLGQGDGEQYV.

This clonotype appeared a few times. DNA of the CDR3: TGTGCCAGCAGCCAACGGGGGGGGGGTTGGAACACCGGGGAGCTGTTTTTT. Amino acid sequence: CASSQRGGGWNTGELFF. The chain uses TRBV4-2 and TRBJ2-2; 8 nucleotides match TRBD2. The CDR3 contains 17 residues. V lost 2 bases and J lost 1; bases outside the gene matches: 6. Germline assignment: CDR1 LGHNA and CDR2 YNFKEQ.

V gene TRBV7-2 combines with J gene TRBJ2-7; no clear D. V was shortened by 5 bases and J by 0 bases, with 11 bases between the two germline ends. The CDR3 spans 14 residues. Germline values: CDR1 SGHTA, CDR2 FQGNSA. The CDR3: CASSLVAGSYEQYF. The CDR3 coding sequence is TGTGCCAGCAGCCTAGTAGCTGGCTCCTACGAGCAGTACTTC. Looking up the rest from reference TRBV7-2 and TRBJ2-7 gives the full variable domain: GAGVSQSPSNKVTEKGKDVELRCDPISGHTALYWYRQSLGQGLEFLIYFQGNSAPDKSGLPSDRFSAERTGGSVSTLTIQRTQQEDSAVYLCASSLVAGSYEQYFGPGTRLTVT.

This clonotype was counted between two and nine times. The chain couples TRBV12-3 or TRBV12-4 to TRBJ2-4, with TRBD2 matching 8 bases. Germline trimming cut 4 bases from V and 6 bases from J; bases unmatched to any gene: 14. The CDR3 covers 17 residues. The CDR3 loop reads CASSYPLSGSGGNIQYF. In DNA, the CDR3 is TGTGCCAGCAGTTACCCCTTGAGCGGGAGCGGTGGAAACATTCAGTACTTC.

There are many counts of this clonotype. CDR3 sequence reads: CASSHRSTDTQYF. Written as DNA, the CDR3 is TGTGCCAGCTCACATCGAAGCACAGATACGCAGTATTTT. The chain combines TRBV18 with TRBJ2-3; D is uncertain. Germline CDR1 and CDR2: KGHSH and LQKENI. The CDR3 is 13 residues long. V was cut by 4 bases and J by 0 bases, with 5 bases left in between.

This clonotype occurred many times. The CDR3 sequence: CASTHGRSDTQYF. The DNA of the CDR3 is TGTGCCAGCACCCATGGGCGTTCAGATACGCAGTATTTT. The J gene is TRBJ2-3, the V gene TRBV28; D gene ambiguous. Deletions cut 7 bases from V and 4 bases from J, with 12 bases between. CDR1 and CDR2 from the germline V gene are MDHEN and SYDVKM. The CDR3 contains 13 residues. Based on the CDR3 plus reference TRBV28 and TRBJ2-3, the full variable domain is DVKVTQSSRYLVKRTGEKVFLECVQDMDHENMFWYRQDPGLGLRLIYFSYDVKMKEKGDIPEGYSVSREKKERFSLILESASTNQTSMYLCASTHGRSDTQYFGPGTRLTVL.

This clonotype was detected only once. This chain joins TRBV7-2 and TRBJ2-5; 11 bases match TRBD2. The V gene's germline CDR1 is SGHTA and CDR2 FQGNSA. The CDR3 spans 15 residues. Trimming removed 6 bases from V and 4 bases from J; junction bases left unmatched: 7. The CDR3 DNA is TGTGCCAGCAGTACACTAGCGGGGGCTGGAGAGACCCAGTACTTC. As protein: CASSTLAGAGETQYF.

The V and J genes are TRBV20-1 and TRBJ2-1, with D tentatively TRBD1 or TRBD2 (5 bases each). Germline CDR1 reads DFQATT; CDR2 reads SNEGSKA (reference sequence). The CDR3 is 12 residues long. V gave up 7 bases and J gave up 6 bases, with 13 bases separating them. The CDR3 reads CSEGRVTNEQFF. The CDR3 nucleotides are TGCAGTGAGGGACGGGTGACCAATGAGCAGTTCTTC.

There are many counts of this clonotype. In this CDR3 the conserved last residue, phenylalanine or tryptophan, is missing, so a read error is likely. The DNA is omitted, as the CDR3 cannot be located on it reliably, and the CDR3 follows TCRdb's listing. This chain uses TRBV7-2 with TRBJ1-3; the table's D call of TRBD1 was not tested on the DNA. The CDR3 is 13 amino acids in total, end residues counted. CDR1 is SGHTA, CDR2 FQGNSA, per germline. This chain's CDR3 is CASSADRGVFFRG.

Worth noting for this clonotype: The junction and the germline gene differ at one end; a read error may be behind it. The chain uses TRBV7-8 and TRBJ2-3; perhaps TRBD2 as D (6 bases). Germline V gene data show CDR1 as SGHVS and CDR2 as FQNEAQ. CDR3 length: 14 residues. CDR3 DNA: TGTGCCAGCAATCCGGGGAGGATCACAGATATGCAGTATTTT. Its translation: CASNPGRITDMQYF.

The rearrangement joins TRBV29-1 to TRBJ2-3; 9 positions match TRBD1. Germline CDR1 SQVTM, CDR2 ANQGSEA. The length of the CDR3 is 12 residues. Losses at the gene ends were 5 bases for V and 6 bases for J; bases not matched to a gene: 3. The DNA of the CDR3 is TGCAGCGTTCTGACAGGGGGGGATACGCAGTATTTT. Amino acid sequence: CSVLTGGDTQYF.

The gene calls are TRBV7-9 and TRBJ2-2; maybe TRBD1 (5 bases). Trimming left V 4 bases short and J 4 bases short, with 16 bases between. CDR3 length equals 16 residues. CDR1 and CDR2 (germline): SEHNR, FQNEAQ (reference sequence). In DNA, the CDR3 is TGTGCCAGCAGCTCTTTAGGACCCAGGGTCACCGGGGAGCTGTTTTTT. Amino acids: CASSSLGPRVTGELFF.

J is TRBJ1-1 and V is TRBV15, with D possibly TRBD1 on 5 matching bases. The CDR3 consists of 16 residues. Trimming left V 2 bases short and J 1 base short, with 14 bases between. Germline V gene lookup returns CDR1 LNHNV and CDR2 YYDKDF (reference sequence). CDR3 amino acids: CATSRQLTEGNTEAFF. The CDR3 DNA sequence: TGTGCCACCAGCAGACAACTGACAGAAGGGAACACTGAAGCTTTCTTT.

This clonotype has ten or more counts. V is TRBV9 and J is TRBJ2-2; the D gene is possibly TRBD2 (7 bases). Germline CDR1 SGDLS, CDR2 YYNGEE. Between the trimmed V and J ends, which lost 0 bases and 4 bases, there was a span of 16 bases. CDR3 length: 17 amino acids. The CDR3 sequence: CASSVAKGGRITGELFF. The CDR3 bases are TGTGCCAGCAGCGTAGCTAAGGGGGGGCGTATCACCGGGGAGCTGTTTTTT. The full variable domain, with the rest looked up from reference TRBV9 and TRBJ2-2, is DSGVTQTPKHLITATGQRVTLRCSPRSGDLSVYWYQQSLDQGLQFLIQYYNGEERAKGNILERFSAQQFPDLHSELNLSSLELGDSALYFCASSVAKGGRITGELFFGEGSRLTVL.

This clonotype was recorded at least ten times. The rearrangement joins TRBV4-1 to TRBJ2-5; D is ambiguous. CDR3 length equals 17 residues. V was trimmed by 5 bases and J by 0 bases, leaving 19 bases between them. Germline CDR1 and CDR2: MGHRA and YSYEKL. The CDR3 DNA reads TGCGCCAGCAGCAAACTGACTCTAGGGAAATACCAAGAGACCCAGTACTTC. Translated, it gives CASSKLTLGKYQETQYF.

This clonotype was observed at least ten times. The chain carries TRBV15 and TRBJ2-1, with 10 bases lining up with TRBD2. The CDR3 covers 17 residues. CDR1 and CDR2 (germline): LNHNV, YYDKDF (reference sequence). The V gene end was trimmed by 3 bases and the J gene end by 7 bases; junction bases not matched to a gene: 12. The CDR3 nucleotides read TGTGCCACCAGCAGGGGAGTAGCGGGGGGTATCTTTAATGAGCAGTTCTTC. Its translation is CATSRGVAGGIFNEQFF.

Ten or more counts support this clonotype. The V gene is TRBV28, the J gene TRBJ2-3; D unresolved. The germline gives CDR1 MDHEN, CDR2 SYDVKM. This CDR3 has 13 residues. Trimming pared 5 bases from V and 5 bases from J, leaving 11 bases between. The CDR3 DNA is TGTGCCAGCAGTGCTCGGTCGGGAGATACGCAGTATTTT. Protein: CASSARSGDTQYF.

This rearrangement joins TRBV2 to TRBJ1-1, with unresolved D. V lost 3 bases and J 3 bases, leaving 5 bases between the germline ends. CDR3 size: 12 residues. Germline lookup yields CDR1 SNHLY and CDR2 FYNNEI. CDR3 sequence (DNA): TGTGCCAGCAGTGAGATCTACACTGAAGCTTTCTTT. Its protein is CASSEIYTEAFF.

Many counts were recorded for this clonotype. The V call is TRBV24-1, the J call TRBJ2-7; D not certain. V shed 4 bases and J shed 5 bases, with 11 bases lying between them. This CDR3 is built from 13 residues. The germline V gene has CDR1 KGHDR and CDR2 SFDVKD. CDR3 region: CATSDPPKDEQYF. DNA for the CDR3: TGTGCCACCAGTGACCCTCCGAAGGACGAGCAGTACTTC.

The CDR3 sequence: CASSFTGQHNEKLFF. For the CDR3, the DNA is TGTGCCAGCAGTTTCACGGGACAGCATAATGAAAAACTGTTTTTT. The chain recombines TRBV6-2 or TRBV6-3 with TRBJ1-4; TRBD1 matches 7 bases. With 4 bases clipped from V and 4 bases from J, the junction kept 6 bases outside the gene matches. Looked up from germline, CDR1 is MNHEY and CDR2 is SVGEGT. The CDR3 extends over 15 amino acids.

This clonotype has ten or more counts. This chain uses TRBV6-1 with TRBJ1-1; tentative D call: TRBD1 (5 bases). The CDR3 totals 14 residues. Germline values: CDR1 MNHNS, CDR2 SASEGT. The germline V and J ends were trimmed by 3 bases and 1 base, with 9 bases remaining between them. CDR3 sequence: CASSETVENTEAFF. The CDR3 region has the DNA TGTGCCAGCAGTGAGACAGTGGAGAACACTGAAGCTTTCTTT.